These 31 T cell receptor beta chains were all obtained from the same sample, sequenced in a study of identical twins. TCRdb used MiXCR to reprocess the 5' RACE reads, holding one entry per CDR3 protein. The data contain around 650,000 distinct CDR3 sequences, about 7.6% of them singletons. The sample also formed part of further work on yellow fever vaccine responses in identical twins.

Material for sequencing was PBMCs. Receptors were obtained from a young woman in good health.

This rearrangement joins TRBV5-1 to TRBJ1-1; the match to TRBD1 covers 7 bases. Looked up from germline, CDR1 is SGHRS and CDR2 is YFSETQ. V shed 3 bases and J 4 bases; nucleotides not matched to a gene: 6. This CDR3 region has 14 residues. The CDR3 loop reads CASSSRQGVTEAFF. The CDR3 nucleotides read TGCGCCAGCAGCTCACGACAGGGAGTCACTGAAGCTTTCTTT.

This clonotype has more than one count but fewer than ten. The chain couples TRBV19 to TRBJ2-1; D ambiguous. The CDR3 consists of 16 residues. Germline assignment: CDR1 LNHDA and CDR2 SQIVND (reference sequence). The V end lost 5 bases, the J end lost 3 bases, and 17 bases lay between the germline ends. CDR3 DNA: TGTGCCAGTAGTCAAAGTATGCAGCGCGACTACAATGAGCAGTTCTTC. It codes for CASSQSMQRDYNEQFF.

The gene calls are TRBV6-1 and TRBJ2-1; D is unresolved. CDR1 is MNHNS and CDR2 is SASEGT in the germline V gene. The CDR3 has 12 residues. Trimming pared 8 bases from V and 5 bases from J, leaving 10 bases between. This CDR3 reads CASWDGNNEQFF. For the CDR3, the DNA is TGTGCCAGCTGGGATGGAAACAATGAGCAGTTCTTC.

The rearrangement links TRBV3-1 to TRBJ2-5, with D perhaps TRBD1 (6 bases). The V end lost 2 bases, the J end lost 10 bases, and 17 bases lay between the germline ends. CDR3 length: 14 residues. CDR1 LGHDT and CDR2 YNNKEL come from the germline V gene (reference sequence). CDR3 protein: CASSQNQGTGNQYF. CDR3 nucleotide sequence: TGTGCCAGCAGCCAAAATCAGGGGACGGGGAACCAGTACTTC.

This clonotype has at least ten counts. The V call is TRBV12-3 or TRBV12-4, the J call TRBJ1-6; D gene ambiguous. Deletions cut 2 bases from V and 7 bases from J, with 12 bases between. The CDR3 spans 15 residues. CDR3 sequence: CASSLRQASNSPLHF. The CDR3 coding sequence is TGTGCCAGCAGTTTACGGCAGGCCTCCAATTCACCCCTCCACTTT.

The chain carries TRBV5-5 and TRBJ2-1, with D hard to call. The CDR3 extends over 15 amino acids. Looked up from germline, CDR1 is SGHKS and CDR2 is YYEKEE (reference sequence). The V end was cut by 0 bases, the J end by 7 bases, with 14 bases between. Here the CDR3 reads CASSLAVGSWNEQFF. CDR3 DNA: TGTGCCAGCAGCTTGGCGGTAGGGTCGTGGAATGAGCAGTTCTTC.

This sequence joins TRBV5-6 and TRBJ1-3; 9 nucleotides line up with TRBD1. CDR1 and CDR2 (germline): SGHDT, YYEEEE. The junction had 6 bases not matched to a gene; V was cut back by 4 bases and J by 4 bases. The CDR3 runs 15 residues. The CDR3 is CASSPTGGAGNTIYF. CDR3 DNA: TGTGCCAGCAGCCCTACAGGGGGCGCGGGAAACACCATATATTTT. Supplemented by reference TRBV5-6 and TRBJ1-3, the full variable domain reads DAGVTQSPTHLIKTRGQQVTLRCSPKSGHDTVSWYQQALGQGPQFIFQYYEEEERQRGNFPDRFSGHQFPNYSSELNVNALLLGDSALYLCASSPTGGAGNTIYFGEGSWLTVV.

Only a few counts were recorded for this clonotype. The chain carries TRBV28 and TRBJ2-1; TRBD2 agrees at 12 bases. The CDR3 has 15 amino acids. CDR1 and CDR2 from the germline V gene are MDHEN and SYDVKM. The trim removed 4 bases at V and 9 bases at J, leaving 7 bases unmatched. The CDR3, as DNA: TGTGCCAGCAGTTATAGGACTAGCGGGATCGGTGAGCAGTTCTTC. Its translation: CASSYRTSGIGEQFF.

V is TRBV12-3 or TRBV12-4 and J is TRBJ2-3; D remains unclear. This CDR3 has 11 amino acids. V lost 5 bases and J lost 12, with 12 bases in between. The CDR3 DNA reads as TGTGCCAGCAGTCGGACCGTCCCCCAGTATTTT. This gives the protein CASSRTVPQYF.

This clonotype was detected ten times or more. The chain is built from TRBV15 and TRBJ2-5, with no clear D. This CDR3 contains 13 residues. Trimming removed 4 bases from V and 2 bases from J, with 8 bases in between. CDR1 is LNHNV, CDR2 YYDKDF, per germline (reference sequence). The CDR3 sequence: CATSNLRQETQYF. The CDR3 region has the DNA TGTGCCACCAGCAATTTAAGACAAGAGACCCAGTACTTC. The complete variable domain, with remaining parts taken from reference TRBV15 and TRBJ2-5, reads DAMVIQNPRYQVTQFGKPVTLSCSQTLNHNVMYWYQQKSSQAPKLLFHYYDKDFNNEADTPDNFQSRRPNTSFCFLDIRSPGLGDTAMYLCATSNLRQETQYFGPGTRLLVL.

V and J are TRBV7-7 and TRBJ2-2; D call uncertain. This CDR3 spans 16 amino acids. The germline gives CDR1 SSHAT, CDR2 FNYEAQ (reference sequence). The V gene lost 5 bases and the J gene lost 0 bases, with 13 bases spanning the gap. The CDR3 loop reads CASSPTTFANTGELFF. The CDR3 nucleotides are TGTGCCAGCAGCCCGACGACATTCGCGAACACCGGGGAGCTGTTTTTT. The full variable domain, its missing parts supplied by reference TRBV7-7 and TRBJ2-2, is GAGVSQSPRYKVTKRGQDVTLRCDPISSHATLYWYQQALGQGPEFLTYFNYEAQPDKSGLPSDRFSAERPEGSISTLTIQRTEQRDSAMYRCASSPTTFANTGELFFGEGSRLTVL.

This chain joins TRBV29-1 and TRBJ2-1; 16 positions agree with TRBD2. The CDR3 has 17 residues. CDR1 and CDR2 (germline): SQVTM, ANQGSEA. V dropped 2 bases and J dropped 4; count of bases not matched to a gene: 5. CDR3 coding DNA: TGCAGCGTTGAATCCGGGACTAGCGGGAGGGCGTACAATGAGCAGTTCTTC. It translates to CSVESGTSGRAYNEQFF.

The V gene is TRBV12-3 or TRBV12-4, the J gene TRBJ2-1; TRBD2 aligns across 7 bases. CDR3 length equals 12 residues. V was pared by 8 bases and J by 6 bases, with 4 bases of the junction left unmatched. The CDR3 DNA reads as TGTGCCAGCGGGAGGGCGGGCAATGAGCAGTTCTTC. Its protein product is CASGRAGNEQFF.

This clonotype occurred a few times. The CDR3 spells CASTPVLGELFF. The CDR3 DNA sequence: TGTGCCAGCACCCCGGTTTTGGGGGAGCTGTTTTTT. V is TRBV6-1 and J is TRBJ2-2; D is unresolved. The V gene lost 7 bases and the J gene lost 8 bases, with 11 bases spanning the gap. CDR1 is MNHNS and CDR2 is SASEGT in the germline V gene. There are 12 residues in the CDR3.

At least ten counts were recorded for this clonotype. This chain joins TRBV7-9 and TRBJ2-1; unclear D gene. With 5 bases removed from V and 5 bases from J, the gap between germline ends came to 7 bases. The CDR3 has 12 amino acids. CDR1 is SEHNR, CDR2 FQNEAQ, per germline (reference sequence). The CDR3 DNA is TGTGCCAGCAGCGTGGTTGACAATGAGCAGTTCTTC. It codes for CASSVVDNEQFF.

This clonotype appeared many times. The CDR3 spells CATSDSGLDYEQYF. The CDR3 region has the DNA TGTGCCACCAGTGATTCCGGACTAGACTACGAGCAGTACTTC. The chain links TRBV24-1 to TRBJ2-7, with 7 bases matching TRBD2. Germline V gene sequence: CDR1 KGHDR, CDR2 SFDVKD. The CDR3 has 14 residues. J was trimmed by 3 bases and V by 2 bases; bases with no gene match: 3.

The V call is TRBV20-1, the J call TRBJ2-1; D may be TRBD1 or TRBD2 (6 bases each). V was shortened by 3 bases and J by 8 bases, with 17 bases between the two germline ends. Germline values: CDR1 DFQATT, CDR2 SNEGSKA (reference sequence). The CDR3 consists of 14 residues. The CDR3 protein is CSARGSVRGDEQFF. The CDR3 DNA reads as TGCAGTGCTAGGGGGTCTGTGAGGGGGGATGAGCAGTTCTTC.

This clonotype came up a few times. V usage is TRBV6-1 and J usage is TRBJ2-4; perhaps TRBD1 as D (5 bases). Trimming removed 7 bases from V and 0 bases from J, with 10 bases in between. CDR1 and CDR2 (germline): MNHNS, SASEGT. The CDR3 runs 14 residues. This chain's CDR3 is CASIGAQAKNIQYF. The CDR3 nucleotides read TGTGCCAGCATTGGGGCCCAAGCCAAAAACATTCAGTACTTC.

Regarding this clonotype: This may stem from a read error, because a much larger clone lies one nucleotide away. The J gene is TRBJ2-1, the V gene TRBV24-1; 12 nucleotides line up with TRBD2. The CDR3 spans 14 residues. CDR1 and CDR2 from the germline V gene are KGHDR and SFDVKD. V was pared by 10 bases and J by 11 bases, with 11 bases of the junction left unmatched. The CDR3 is CATSRLAGVNKQFF. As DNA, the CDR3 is TGTGCCACGAGCAGACTAGCGGGAGTTAATAAGCAGTTCTTC.

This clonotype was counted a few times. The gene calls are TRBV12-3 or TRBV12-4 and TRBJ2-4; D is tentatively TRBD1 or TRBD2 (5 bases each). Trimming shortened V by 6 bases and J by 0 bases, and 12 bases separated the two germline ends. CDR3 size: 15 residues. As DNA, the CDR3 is TGTGCCAGCAGCAACGAGGGGTTAGCCAAAAACATTCAGTACTTC. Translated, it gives CASSNEGLAKNIQYF.

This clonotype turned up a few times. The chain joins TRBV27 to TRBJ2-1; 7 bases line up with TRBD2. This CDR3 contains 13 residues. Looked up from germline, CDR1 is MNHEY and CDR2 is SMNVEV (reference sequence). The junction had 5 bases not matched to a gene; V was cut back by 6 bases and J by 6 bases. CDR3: CASRPGGSNEQFF. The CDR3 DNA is TGTGCCAGCAGGCCGGGGGGATCCAATGAGCAGTTCTTC.

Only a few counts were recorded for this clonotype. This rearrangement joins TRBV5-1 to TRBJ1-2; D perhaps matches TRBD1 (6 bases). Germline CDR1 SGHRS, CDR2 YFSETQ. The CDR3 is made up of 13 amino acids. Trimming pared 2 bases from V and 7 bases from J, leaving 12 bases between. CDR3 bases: TGCGCCAGCAGCTTAGTTCAGGGGATTGGCTACACCTTC. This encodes CASSLVQGIGYTF. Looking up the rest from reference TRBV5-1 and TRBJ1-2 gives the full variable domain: KAGVTQTPRYLIKTRGQQVTLSCSPISGHRSVSWYQQTPGQGLQFLFEYFSETQRNKGNFPGRFSGRQFSNSRSEMNVSTLELGDSALYLCASSLVQGIGYTFGSGTRLTVV.

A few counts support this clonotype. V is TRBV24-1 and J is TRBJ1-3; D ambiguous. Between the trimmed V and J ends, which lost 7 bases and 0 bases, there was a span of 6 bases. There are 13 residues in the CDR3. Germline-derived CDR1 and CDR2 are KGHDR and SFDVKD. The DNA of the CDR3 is TGTGCCACCAGGAAAGACTCTGGAAACACCATATATTTT. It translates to CATRKDSGNTIYF.

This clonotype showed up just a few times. The CDR3 DNA reads TGTGCCAGCAGCCAAGGTCCTAGCGGGGTTGAGCAGTTCTTC. Its translation is CASSQGPSGVEQFF. The chain uses TRBV3-1 and TRBJ2-1, with 9 bases lining up with TRBD2. V shed 1 base and J 9 bases; nucleotides not matched to a gene: 4. There are 14 residues in the CDR3. Germline assignment: CDR1 LGHDT and CDR2 YNNKEL (reference sequence).

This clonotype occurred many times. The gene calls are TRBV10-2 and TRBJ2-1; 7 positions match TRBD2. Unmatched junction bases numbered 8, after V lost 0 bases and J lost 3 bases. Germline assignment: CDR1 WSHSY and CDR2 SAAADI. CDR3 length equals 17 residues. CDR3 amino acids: CASSESEAGIVYNEQFF. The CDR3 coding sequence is TGCGCCAGCAGTGAGTCGGAAGCGGGGATAGTCTACAATGAGCAGTTCTTC.

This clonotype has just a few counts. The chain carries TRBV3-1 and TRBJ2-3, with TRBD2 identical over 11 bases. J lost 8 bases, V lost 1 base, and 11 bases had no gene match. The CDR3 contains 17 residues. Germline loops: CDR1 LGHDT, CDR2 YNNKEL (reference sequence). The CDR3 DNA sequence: TGTGCCAGCAGCCAAGCACCGACTAGCGGGATCGAGGGTACGCAGTATTTT. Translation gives CASSQAPTSGIEGTQYF.

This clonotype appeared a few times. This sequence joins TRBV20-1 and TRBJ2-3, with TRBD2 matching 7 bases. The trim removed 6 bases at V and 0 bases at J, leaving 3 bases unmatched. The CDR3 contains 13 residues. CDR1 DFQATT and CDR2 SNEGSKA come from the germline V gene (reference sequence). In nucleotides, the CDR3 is TGCAGTGCGGAGCGGGATAGCACAGATACGCAGTATTTT. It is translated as CSAERDSTDTQYF.

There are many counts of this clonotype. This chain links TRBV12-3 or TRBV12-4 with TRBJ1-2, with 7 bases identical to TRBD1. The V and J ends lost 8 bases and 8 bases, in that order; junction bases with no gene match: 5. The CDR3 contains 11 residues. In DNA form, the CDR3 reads TGTGCCAGCGGGACAGCTCAAGGCTACACCTTC. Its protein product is CASGTAQGYTF.

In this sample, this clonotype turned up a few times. In DNA form, the CDR3 reads TGCAGTGCTAGAGAAAGACAGGGGTTTGGGCAGTTCTTC. Translating it yields CSARERQGFGQFF. The genes are TRBV20-1 and TRBJ2-1, with 8 bases identical to TRBD1. This CDR3 spans 13 amino acids. CDR1 and CDR2 (germline): DFQATT, SNEGSKA (reference sequence). V lost 0 bases and J lost 12; bases outside the gene matches: 7.

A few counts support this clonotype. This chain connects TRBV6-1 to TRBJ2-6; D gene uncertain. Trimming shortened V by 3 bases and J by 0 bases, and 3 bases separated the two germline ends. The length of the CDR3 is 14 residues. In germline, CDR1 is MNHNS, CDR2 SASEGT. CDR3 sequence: CASSDYSGANVLTF. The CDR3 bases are TGTGCCAGCAGTGACTACTCTGGGGCCAACGTCCTGACTTTC.

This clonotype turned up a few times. The CDR3 DNA reads as TGTGCCAGCAGTCCTAGCGGGGGGGCCTCCGGGGAGCTGTTTTTT. Translated, it gives CASSPSGGASGELFF. The chain recombines TRBV6-1 with TRBJ2-2, with 12 positions matching TRBD2. The germline V gene has CDR1 MNHNS and CDR2 SASEGT. This CDR3 spans 15 amino acids. Trimming removed 5 bases from V and 6 bases from J; junction bases left unmatched: 4.